What follows are 20 T cell receptor beta chains derived from one specimen sequenced in a study of CD8+CD57+ T cells in acquired aplastic anemia. For CDR3 and TCR beta VDJ profiling, genomic DNA was the template used. TCRdb fed the reads into MiXCR, producing one record per CDR3 protein. This table holds 50,000 to 70,000 distinct CDR3 sequences, 55% found once. The sample consisted of sorted CD4+, CD8+, or CD8+CD57+ T cells (not recorded which) from PBMCs. All receptors come from a human donor in good health, serving as a control.

This clonotype was counted once. This chain links TRBV25-1 with TRBJ1-1, with D perhaps TRBD1 (5 bases). V lost 5 bases to trimming and J lost 1 base, with 20 bases between them. Looked up from germline, CDR1 is MGHDK and CDR2 is SYGVNS. The CDR3 length is 17 residues. CDR3 DNA sequence: TGTGCCAGCAGTTCACGGTCCCGGGGAGGGGAGAACACTGAAGCTTTCTTT. Amino acid sequence: CASSSRSRGGENTEAFF.

This clonotype was recorded many times. This rearrangement joins TRBV3-1 to TRBJ2-7; TRBD2 is a possible D gene (5 bases). V lost 3 bases and J 4 bases, leaving 10 bases between the germline ends. Germline V gene sequence: CDR1 LGHDT, CDR2 YNNKEL (reference sequence). This CDR3 is built from 13 residues. CDR3: CASSQQRGYEQYF. In DNA, the CDR3 is TGTGCCAGCAGCCAGCAGAGAGGGTACGAGCAGTACTTC.

By share, this clonotype ranks as medium-sized. V usage is TRBV2 and J usage is TRBJ2-7; possible D gene TRBD2, 6 bases. Looked up from germline, CDR1 is SNHLY and CDR2 is FYNNEI. The CDR3 consists of 14 residues. Trimming took off 5 bases at V and 7 bases at J, with 18 bases between the two ends. CDR3: CASSPTRYVLEQYF. DNA for the CDR3: TGTGCCAGCAGTCCGACTAGGTACGTCCTTGAGCAGTACTTC.

Notes on this clonotype: No conserved phenylalanine or tryptophan ends this CDR3, so it is likely a read error. The chain recombines TRBV2 with TRBJ2-7, with D unclear. V was pared by 1 base and J by 6 bases, with 7 bases between. The germline gives CDR1 SNHLY, CDR2 FYNNEI. The CDR3 length is 12 residues. The CDR3 reads CASSEESPEQYS. For the CDR3, the DNA is TGTGCCAGCAGTGAAGAGAGTCCCGAGCAGTACTCC.

This chain uses TRBV29-1 with TRBJ1-6; 11 positions match TRBD1. Trimming cost V 7 bases and J 11 bases; bases outside gene matches: 7. The V gene's germline CDR1 is SQVTM and CDR2 ANQGSEA. The CDR3 contains 13 residues. CDR3 region: CSARTGGRTPLHF. The CDR3 nucleotides read TGCAGCGCTCGGACAGGGGGCAGGACACCCCTCCACTTT.

This clonotype was seen many times. The chain has TRBV3-1 and TRBJ2-7; a possible D gene is TRBD1 (6 bases). Deletions cut 5 bases from V and 6 bases from J, with 14 bases between. CDR3 length equals 13 residues. Germline CDR1 LGHDT, CDR2 YNNKEL (reference sequence). The CDR3 coding sequence is TGTGCCAGCAGCTGGGCGACAGGTGGCGAGCAGTACTTC. It specifies CASSWATGGEQYF.

The rearrangement uses TRBV24-1 and TRBJ1-2, with D unclear. Germline assignment: CDR1 KGHDR and CDR2 SFDVKD. V lost 7 bases to trimming and J lost 10 bases, with 6 bases between them. There are 9 residues in the CDR3. CDR3 in amino acids: CATRRDYTF. The DNA of the CDR3 is TGTGCCACCAGACGGGACTACACCTTC.

This clonotype has a count of ten or more. J is TRBJ2-2 and V is TRBV6-5; 7 bases map to TRBD2. The CDR3 consists of 15 residues. The germline CDR1 and CDR2 sequences are MNHEY and SVGAGI. V lost 2 bases to trimming and J lost 5 bases; unmatched junction nucleotides: 5. CDR3 sequence: CASSYGSGGTGELFF. The CDR3 nucleotides are TGTGCCAGCAGTTACGGGTCCGGGGGGACCGGGGAGCTGTTTTTT.

The table lists this clonotype with many counts. The genes are TRBV9 and TRBJ1-6; no definite D call. V was trimmed by 0 bases and J by 4 bases, leaving 5 bases between them. Germline-derived CDR1 and CDR2 are SGDLS and YYNGEE. This CDR3 region has 14 residues. CDR3 bases: TGTGCCAGCAGCGTAGACACTTATAATTCACCCCTCCACTTT. Encoded protein: CASSVDTYNSPLHF.

This clonotype was seen many times. The J gene is TRBJ2-3, the V gene TRBV6-1, with D possibly TRBD2 on 6 matching bases. Trimming stripped 4 bases from V and 6 bases from J, with 14 bases between. Germline V gene data show CDR1 as MNHNS and CDR2 as SASEGT. This CDR3 is 14 amino acids long. In DNA form, the CDR3 reads TGTGCCAGCAGTGCGCGGGGCCCCTTGGATACGCAGTATTTT. Amino acids: CASSARGPLDTQYF.

About this clonotype itself: A much bigger clone sits one base away, suggesting this may be a read error. The chain recombines TRBV3-1 with TRBJ2-1; TRBD2 matches at 11 bases. Germline CDR1 and CDR2: LGHDT and YNNKEL (reference sequence). This CDR3 has 14 residues. The CDR3, as DNA: TGTGCCATCAGCCCTAGCGGGAGGCCCAATGAGCAGTTCTTC. Translated: CAISPSGRPNEQFF.

This clonotype was detected only a few times. The V and J genes are TRBV7-3 and TRBJ2-5; 9 nucleotides line up with TRBD2. J lost 5 bases, V lost 4 bases, and 2 bases had no gene match. Per germline, CDR1 SGHTA and CDR2 FQGTGA. The CDR3 runs 13 residues. Here the CDR3 reads CASSSAGGETQYF. DNA for the CDR3: TGTGCCAGCAGCTCGGCGGGGGGGGAGACCCAGTACTTC.

The V gene is TRBV2, the J gene TRBJ2-1; TRBD2 matches at 12 bases. Unmatched junction bases numbered 4, after V lost 10 bases and J lost 9 bases. This CDR3 is 12 amino acids long. Germline assignment: CDR1 SNHLY and CDR2 FYNNEI. CDR3 loop: CATRLAGVEQFF. DNA for the CDR3: TGTGCCACCCGACTAGCGGGAGTTGAGCAGTTCTTC.

The rearrangement uses TRBV7-2 and TRBJ1-6; D not certain. V lost 1 base, J lost 5 bases, and 6 bases lay in between. Germline CDR1 and CDR2: SGHTA and FQGNSA. The CDR3 is 14 amino acids. Here the CDR3 DNA reads TGTGCCAGCAGCTTAGTGGTTGATAATTCACCCCTCCACTTT. It translates to CASSLVVDNSPLHF.

The table lists this clonotype with many counts. This sequence joins TRBV11-2 and TRBJ2-6, with D tentatively TRBD2 (7 bases). The V end was cut by 4 bases, the J end by 2 bases, with 12 bases between. The CDR3 length is 16 residues. The V gene's germline CDR1 is SGHAT and CDR2 FQNNGV. The CDR3 DNA sequence: TGTGCCAGCAGCTCACAGGGAGGGGCTGGGGCCAACGTCCTGACTTTC. Protein sequence: CASSSQGGAGANVLTF.

This clonotype was counted at least ten times. J is TRBJ2-5 and V is TRBV4-2; 11 bases line up with TRBD1. Germline assignment: CDR1 LGHNA and CDR2 YNFKEQ. The CDR3 runs to 15 residues. V lost 4 bases, J lost 4 bases, and 5 bases stayed unmatched. The CDR3 here is CASSRRTGGGETQYF. The DNA of the CDR3 is TGTGCCAGCAGCCGACGGACAGGGGGCGGAGAGACCCAGTACTTC.

This clonotype has a handful of counts. The chain joins TRBV3-1 to TRBJ2-6, with D tentatively TRBD2 (6 bases). Germline assignment: CDR1 LGHDT and CDR2 YNNKEL (reference sequence). This CDR3 is built from 16 residues. Trimming removed 1 base from V and 13 bases from J, with 20 bases in between. CDR3 bases: TGTGCCAGCAGCCAAGTCTGGGCTAGCGAGATGCGGGTCCTGACTTTC. It yields the protein CASSQVWASEMRVLTF.

This clonotype was counted ten times or more. This sequence joins TRBV7-6 and TRBJ2-1; 12 positions match TRBD1. The CDR3 is made up of 17 amino acids. V lost 5 bases to trimming and J lost 9 bases; unmatched junction nucleotides: 14. CDR1 is SGHVS and CDR2 is FNYEAQ in the germline V gene. The CDR3 loop reads CASSDKFRDRGLSEQFF. For the CDR3, the DNA is TGTGCCAGCAGCGATAAATTCCGGGACAGGGGGCTTAGTGAGCAGTTCTTC. The complete variable domain, with remaining parts taken from reference TRBV7-6 and TRBJ2-1, reads GAGVSQSPRYKVTKRGQDVALRCDPISGHVSLYWYRQALGQGPEFLTYFNYEAQQDKSGLPNDRFSAERPEGSISTLTIQRTEQRDSAMYRCASSDKFRDRGLSEQFFGPGTRLTVL.

The table lists this clonotype with a few counts. This CDR3 reads CSVLTQGTQYF. The CDR3 coding sequence is TGCAGCGTTTTAACCCAGGGGACCCAGTACTTC. This chain connects TRBV29-1 to TRBJ2-5, with D possibly being TRBD1 (5 bases). The V end was cut by 5 bases, the J end by 7 bases, with 11 bases between. CDR1 and CDR2 from the germline V gene are SQVTM and ANQGSEA. The CDR3 consists of 11 residues.

This clonotype was observed many times. The chain recombines TRBV12-3 or TRBV12-4 with TRBJ2-5; D not resolved. The CDR3 sequence is 14 residues long. Trimming cost V 3 bases and J 1 base, with 9 bases left between them. CDR3 loop: CASSFGLGQETQYF. In DNA form, the CDR3 reads TGTGCCAGCAGTTTTGGGCTAGGCCAAGAGACCCAGTACTTC.